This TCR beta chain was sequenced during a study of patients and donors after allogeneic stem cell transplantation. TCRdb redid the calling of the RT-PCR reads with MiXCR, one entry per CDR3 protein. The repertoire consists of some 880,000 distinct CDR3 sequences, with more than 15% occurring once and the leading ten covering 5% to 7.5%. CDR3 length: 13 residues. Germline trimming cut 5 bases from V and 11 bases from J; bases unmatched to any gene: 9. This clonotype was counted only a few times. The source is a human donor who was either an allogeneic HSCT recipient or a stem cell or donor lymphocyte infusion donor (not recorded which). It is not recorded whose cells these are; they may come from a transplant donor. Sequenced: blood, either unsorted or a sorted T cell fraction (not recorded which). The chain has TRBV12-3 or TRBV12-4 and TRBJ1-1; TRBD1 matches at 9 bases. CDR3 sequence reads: CASSTDRGSSAFF. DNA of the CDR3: TGTGCCAGCAGTACGGACAGGGGCAGTTCGGCTTTCTTT.